This T cell receptor beta chain is from a study of neurological immune-mediated disorders. A 10-nucleotide random UMI tagged transcripts in template-switch 5'RACE cDNA synthesis. Every sequencing run produced over 200 million TCR-beta sequences, and the sequences from any one run covered 15-18 subjects. A single record per CDR3 protein comes from TCRdb applying MiXCR to the 5' RACE reads. The sample yields roughly 22,000 distinct CDR3 sequences, roughly 6.2% seen once. Sorted libraries used approximately 980,000 CD4+ or CD8+ T cells. The study's findings and limits: Among expanded clones, no CDR3 amino acid sequences were shared across subjects, a pattern suggesting private repertoires in all groups.

Ten or more counts support this clonotype. What it binds is unknown. Between the trimmed V and J ends, which lost 1 base and 9 bases, there was a span of 6 bases. This CDR3 contains 12 residues. The germline gives CDR1 SEHNR, CDR2 FQNEAQ (reference sequence). The chain couples TRBV7-9 to TRBJ2-2; D remains unclear. Source material: CD8+ T cells from blood. The clonotype was recovered from a man between 18 and 35 years old in good health. CDR3: CASSLVPRELFF. The CDR3 coding sequence is TGTGCCAGCAGCTTAGTACCAAGGGAGCTGTTTTTT.